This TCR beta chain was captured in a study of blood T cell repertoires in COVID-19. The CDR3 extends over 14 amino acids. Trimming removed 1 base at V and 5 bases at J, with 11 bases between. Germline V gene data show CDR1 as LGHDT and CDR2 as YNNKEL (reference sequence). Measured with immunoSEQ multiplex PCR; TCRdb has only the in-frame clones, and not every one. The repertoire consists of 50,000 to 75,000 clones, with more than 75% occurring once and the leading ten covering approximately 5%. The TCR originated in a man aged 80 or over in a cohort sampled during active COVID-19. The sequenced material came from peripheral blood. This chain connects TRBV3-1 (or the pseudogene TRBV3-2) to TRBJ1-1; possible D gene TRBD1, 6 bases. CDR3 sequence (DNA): TGTGCCAGCAGCCAAGCCACAGGGAGAACTGAAGCTTTCTTT. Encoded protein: CASSQATGRTEAFF.